This T cell receptor (beta chain) stems from a study of blood T cell repertoires in COVID-19. Trimming stripped 3 bases from V and 2 bases from J, with 4 bases between. This CDR3 has 12 amino acids. In germline, CDR1 is MGHRA, CDR2 YSYEKL. Original analysis: Counts of nucleated cells, estimated from reference gene primer amplification, were obtained. Sequencing was performed with immunoSEQ multiplex PCR; in TCRdb, only in-frame clones are kept and a portion is missing. That table furnishes V, J and clone size, whereas the DNA furnished D and trimming. The sample records some 210,000 clones, about 91% being singletons.

The receptor was derived from a woman in her thirties or forties with acute or convalescent COVID-19. The chain is built from TRBV4-1 and TRBJ1-1; D ambiguous. The sample comprised peripheral blood. In nucleotides, the CDR3 is TGCGCCAGCAGCCAGGCTAACACTGAAGCTTTCTTT. Translation: CASSQANTEAFF.